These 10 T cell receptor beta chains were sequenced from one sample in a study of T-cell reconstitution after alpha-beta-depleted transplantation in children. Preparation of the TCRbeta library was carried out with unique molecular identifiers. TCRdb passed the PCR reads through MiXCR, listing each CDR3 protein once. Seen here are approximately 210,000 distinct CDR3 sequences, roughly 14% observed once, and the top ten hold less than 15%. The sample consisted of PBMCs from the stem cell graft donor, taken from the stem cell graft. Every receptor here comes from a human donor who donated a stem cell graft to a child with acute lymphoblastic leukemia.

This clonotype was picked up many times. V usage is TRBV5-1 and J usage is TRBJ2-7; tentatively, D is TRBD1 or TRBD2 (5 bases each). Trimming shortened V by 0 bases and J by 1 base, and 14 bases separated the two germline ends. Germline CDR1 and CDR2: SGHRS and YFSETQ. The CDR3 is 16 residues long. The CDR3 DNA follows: TGCGCCAGCAGCTTGGCCTCGGGGCGCCGGTCCTACGAGCAGTACTTC. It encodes CASSLASGRRSYEQYF.

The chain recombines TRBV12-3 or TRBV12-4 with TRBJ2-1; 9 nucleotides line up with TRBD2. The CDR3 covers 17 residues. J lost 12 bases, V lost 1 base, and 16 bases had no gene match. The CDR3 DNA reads TGTGCCAGCAGTTTAGTCCTTCCGGGACTAGCTACCTTTGGGCAGTTCTTC. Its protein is CASSLVLPGLATFGQFF.

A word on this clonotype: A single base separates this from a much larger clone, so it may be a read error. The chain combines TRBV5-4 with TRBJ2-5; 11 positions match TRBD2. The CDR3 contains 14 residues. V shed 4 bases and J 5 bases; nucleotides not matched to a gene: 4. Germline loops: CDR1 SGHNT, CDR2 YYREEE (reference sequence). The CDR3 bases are TGTGCCAGCAGCCAAAGACTAGCGGGGGAGACCCAGTACTTC. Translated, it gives CASSQRLAGETQYF. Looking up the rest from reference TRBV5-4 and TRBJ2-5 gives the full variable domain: ETGVTQSPTHLIKTRGQQVTLRCSSQSGHNTVSWYQQALGQGPQFIFQYYREEENGRGNFPPRFSGLQFPNYSSELNVNALELDDSALYLCASSQRLAGETQYFGPGTRLLVL.

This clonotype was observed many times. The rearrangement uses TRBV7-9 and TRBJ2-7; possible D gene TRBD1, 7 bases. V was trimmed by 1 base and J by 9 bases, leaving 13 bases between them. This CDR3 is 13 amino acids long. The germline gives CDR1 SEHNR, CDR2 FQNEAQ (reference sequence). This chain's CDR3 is CASSLVAQGGQYF. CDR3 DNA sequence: TGTGCCAGCAGCTTAGTGGCCCAGGGGGGGCAGTACTTC. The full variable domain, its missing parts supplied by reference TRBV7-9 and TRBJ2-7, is DTGVSQNPRHKITKRGQNVTFRCDPISEHNRLYWYRQTLGQGPEFLTYFQNEAQLEKSRLLSDRFSAERPKGSFSTLEIQRTEQGDSAMYLCASSLVAQGGQYFGPGTRLTVT.

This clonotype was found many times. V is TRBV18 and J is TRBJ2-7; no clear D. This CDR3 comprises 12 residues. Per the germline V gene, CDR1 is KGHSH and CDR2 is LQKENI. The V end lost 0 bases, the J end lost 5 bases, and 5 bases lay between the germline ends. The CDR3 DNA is TGTGCCAGCTCACCACCGGCAAACGAGCAGTACTTC. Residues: CASSPPANEQYF.

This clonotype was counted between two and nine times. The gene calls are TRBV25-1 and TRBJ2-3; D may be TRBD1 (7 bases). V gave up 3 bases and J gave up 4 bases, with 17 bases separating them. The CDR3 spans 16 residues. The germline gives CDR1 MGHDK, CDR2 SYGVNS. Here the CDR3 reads CASSDRNRGLPDTQYF. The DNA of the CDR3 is TGTGCCAGCAGTGACCGAAACAGGGGACTTCCAGATACGCAGTATTTT.

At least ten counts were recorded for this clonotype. CDR3 nucleotide sequence: TGCGCCAGCAGCTTGGTAACCCCCACGGTGGAGACCCAGTACTTC. Encoded protein: CASSLVTPTVETQYF. V and J are TRBV5-1 and TRBJ2-5; no firm D call. The ends were cut back, 0 bases at V and 5 bases at J, with 14 bases in the middle. This CDR3 comprises 15 residues. Germline assignment: CDR1 SGHRS and CDR2 YFSETQ.

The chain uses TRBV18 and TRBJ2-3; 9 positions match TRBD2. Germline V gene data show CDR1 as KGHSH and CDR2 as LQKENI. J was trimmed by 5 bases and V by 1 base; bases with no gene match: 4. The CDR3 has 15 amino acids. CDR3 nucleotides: TGTGCCAGCTCACCACTAGCGGGAGAGGTAGATACGCAGTATTTT. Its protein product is CASSPLAGEVDTQYF.

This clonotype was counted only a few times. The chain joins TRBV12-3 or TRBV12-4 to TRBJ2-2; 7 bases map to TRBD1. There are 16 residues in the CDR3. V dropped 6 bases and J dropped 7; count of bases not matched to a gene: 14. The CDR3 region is CASSLNTGVVGGELFF. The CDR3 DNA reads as TGTGCCAGCAGCCTAAACACAGGGGTAGTAGGCGGGGAGCTGTTTTTT.

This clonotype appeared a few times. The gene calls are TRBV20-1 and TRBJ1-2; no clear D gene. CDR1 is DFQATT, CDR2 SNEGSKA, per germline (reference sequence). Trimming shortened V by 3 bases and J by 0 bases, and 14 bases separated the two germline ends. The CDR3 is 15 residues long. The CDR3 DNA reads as TGCAGTGCTAGCGTGAGAGGGAGCCCTAACTATGGCTACACCTTC. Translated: CSASVRGSPNYGYTF.